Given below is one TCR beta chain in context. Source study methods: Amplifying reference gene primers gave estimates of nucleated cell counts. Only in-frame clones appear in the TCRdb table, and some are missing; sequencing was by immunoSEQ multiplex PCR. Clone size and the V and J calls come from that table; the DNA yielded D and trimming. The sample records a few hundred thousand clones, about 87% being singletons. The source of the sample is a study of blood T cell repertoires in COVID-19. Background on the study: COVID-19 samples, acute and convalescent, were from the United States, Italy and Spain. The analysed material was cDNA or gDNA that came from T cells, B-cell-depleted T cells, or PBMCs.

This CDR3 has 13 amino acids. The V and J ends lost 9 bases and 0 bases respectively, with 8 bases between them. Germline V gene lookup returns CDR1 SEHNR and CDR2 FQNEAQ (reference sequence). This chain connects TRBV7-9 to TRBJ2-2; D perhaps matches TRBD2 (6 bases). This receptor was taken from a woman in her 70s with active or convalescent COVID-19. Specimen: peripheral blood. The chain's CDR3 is CARRGSNTGELFF. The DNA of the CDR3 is TGTGCCAGGCGGGGATCGAACACCGGGGAGCTGTTTTTT.